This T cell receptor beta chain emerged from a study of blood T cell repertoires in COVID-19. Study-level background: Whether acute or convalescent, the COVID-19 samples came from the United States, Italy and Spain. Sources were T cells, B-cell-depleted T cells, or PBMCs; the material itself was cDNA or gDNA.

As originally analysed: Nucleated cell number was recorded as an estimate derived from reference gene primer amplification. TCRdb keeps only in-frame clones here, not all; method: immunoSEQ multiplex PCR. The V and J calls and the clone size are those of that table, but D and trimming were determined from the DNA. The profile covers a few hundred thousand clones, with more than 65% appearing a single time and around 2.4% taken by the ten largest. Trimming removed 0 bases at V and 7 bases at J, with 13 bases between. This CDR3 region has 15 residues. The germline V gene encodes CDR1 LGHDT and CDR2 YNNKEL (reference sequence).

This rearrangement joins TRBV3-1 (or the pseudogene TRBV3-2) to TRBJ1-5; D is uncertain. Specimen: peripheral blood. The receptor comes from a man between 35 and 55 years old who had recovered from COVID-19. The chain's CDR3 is CASSQDAREGQPQHF. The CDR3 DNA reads TGTGCCAGCAGCCAAGATGCGAGGGAAGGCCAGCCCCAGCATTTT.